Below are 19 T cell receptor beta chains sequenced from a single sample in a study of T cell repertoires in cytomegalovirus infection. TCRdb called the reads again in MiXCR, with one record for every CDR3 protein. The sample yields about 740,000 distinct CDR3 sequences, roughly 35% seen once. The sample comprised PBMCs. The receptors were sampled from a human donor in good health (CMV status not recorded). Some clones in this sample may be carry-over from other donors' samples.

This clonotype occurred a few times. V gene TRBV30 combines with J gene TRBJ1-2; D is undetermined. Germline V gene sequence: CDR1 GTSNPN, CDR2 SVGIG (reference sequence). The CDR3 runs 14 residues. With 0 bases removed from V and 2 bases from J, the gap between germline ends came to 10 bases. The DNA of the CDR3 is TGTGCCTGGAGTGTTGTCAGACTGAACTATGGCTACACCTTC. Residues: CAWSVVRLNYGYTF.

This clonotype was seen just once. This clone may be a read error of a much larger clone one base away. The conserved final phenylalanine or tryptophan is absent from the CDR3, which likely points to a read error. The V and J genes are TRBV14 and TRBJ1-1; D is undetermined. The germline gives CDR1 SGHDN, CDR2 FVKESK. The V end lost 1 base, the J end lost 5 bases, and 14 bases lay between the germline ends. The CDR3 is made up of 15 amino acids. Here the CDR3 reads CASSQGRGYGTEAFI. The CDR3 DNA reads as TGTGCCAGCAGCCAAGGGCGAGGGTATGGAACTGAAGCTTTCATT.

A few counts support this clonotype. The chain links TRBV12-3 or TRBV12-4 to TRBJ2-3, with TRBD2 matching over 11 bases. J was trimmed by 5 bases and V by 5 bases; bases with no gene match: 12. CDR3 length: 17 amino acids. CDR3 in amino acids: CASSPDLSGRALDTQYF. The CDR3 DNA follows: TGTGCCAGCAGTCCCGACCTTAGCGGGAGGGCGTTAGATACGCAGTATTTT.

The V call is TRBV20-1, the J call TRBJ2-7, with D maybe TRBD1 (5 bases). The length of the CDR3 is 11 residues. V was shortened by 7 bases and J by 1 base, with 8 bases between the two germline ends. The germline CDR1 and CDR2 sequences are DFQATT and SNEGSKA (reference sequence). CDR3 coding DNA: TGCAGTGTCGACAGTTCCTACGAGCAGTACTTC. Translating it yields CSVDSSYEQYF.

Notes on this clonotype: A read error is possible here, since a much larger clone lies one base away. The V call is TRBV7-2, the J call TRBJ2-1, with a tentative D call TRBD1 (5 bases). This CDR3 has 15 residues. Per germline, CDR1 SGHTA and CDR2 FQGNSA. The V end lost 7 bases, the J end lost 1 base, and 14 bases lay between the germline ends. The CDR3 is CASTLTRGSYNEQFF. In nucleotides, the CDR3 is TGTGCCAGCACCCTCACAAGGGGATCCTACAATGAGCAGTTCTTC.

To note about this clonotype: A clone one base away is much larger, so this may be a read error. The V gene is TRBV7-8, the J gene TRBJ2-5, with 15 positions matching TRBD2. V lost 9 bases to trimming and J lost 4 bases; unmatched junction nucleotides: 12. Per germline, CDR1 SGHVS and CDR2 FQNEAQ. The CDR3 is 17 residues long. CDR3 sequence: CARSAGLAGGLGETQYF. The CDR3 bases are TGTGCCAGAAGCGCGGGACTAGCGGGAGGATTAGGAGAGACCCAGTACTTC.

The chain couples TRBV7-9 to TRBJ1-2; perhaps TRBD1 as D (5 bases). This CDR3 is 15 amino acids long. Between the trimmed V and J ends, which lost 5 bases and 4 bases, there was a span of 17 bases. In germline, CDR1 is SEHNR, CDR2 FQNEAQ (reference sequence). The CDR3 bases are TGTGCCAGCAGCGAAACCGGGACGAGACCCTATGGCTACACCTTC. Its protein is CASSETGTRPYGYTF.

This clonotype turned up a few times. CDR3 sequence: CASSTDRGHYGYTF. The CDR3, as DNA: TGTGCCAGCTCAACGGACAGGGGGCATTATGGCTACACCTTC. The chain uses TRBV18 and TRBJ1-2; 11 nucleotides match TRBD1. Germline V gives CDR1 KGHSH, CDR2 LQKENI. The CDR3 has 14 amino acids. Unmatched junction bases numbered 4, after V lost 5 bases and J lost 5 bases. The complete variable domain, with remaining parts taken from reference TRBV18 and TRBJ1-2, reads NAGVMQNPRHLVRRRGQEARLRCSPMKGHSHVYWYRQLPEEGLKFMVYLQKENIIDESGMPKERFSAEFPKEGPSILRIQQVVRGDSAAYFCASSTDRGHYGYTFGSGTRLTVV.

This clonotype was found a few times. The CDR3 DNA follows: TGTGCCAGCAGCGATAGCGGATACGAGCAGTACTTC. Amino acid sequence: CASSDSGYEQYF. V and J are TRBV12-3 or TRBV12-4 and TRBJ2-7; D is perhaps TRBD2 (6 bases). CDR3 length: 12 amino acids. V gave up 6 bases and J gave up 4 bases, with 10 bases separating them.

The chain joins TRBV5-5 to TRBJ1-6; possibly TRBD1 for D (6 bases). Trimming pared 4 bases from V and 6 bases from J, leaving 14 bases between. The germline gives CDR1 SGHKS, CDR2 YYEKEE (reference sequence). This CDR3 has 15 amino acids. CDR3 loop: CASSRGAGLNSPLHF. The CDR3 bases are TGTGCCAGCAGCCGGGGGGCAGGACTTAATTCACCCCTCCACTTT.

This clonotype was counted a few times. The genes are TRBV2 and TRBJ2-1, with TRBD2 matching 10 bases. Germline trimming cut 5 bases from V and 6 bases from J; bases unmatched to any gene: 7. Germline-derived CDR1 and CDR2 are SNHLY and FYNNEI. The CDR3 totals 15 residues. The CDR3 nucleotides read TGTGCCAGCAGTCCCGACAGCGGGGGGGGCAATGAGCAGTTCTTC. Translation gives CASSPDSGGGNEQFF.

The chain carries TRBV4-1 and TRBJ2-7, with unresolved D. The CDR3 is 13 amino acids. Trimming took 2 bases from V and 7 from J, leaving 12 bases between them. CDR1 and CDR2 (germline): MGHRA, YSYEKL. The CDR3 region is CASSQSQVREQYF. CDR3 in DNA: TGCGCCAGCAGCCAAAGCCAGGTCCGGGAGCAGTACTTC.

V usage is TRBV12-3 or TRBV12-4 and J usage is TRBJ1-1; a possible D gene is TRBD1 (6 bases). V was pared by 3 bases and J by 1 base, with 18 bases between. CDR3 length: 17 amino acids. Here the CDR3 reads CASSLGGGQTENTEAFF. CDR3 DNA: TGTGCCAGCAGTTTGGGCGGGGGCCAGACCGAGAACACTGAAGCTTTCTTT.

The chain carries TRBV7-4 and TRBJ1-1, with 7 bases matching TRBD1. The junction had 10 bases not matched to a gene; V was cut back by 1 base and J by 5 bases. In germline, CDR1 is SGHVT, CDR2 SQSDAQ. The CDR3 length is 16 residues. CDR3 sequence (DNA): TGTGCCAGCAGCTTAGTGGGTACAGGGGTTGGAACTGAAGCTTTCTTT. Amino acids: CASSLVGTGVGTEAFF.

This clonotype came up many times. The chain combines TRBV7-6 with TRBJ2-7; 10 nucleotides align to TRBD2. The V gene end was trimmed by 5 bases and the J gene end by 4 bases; junction bases not matched to a gene: 5. This CDR3 contains 14 residues. Per germline, CDR1 SGHVS and CDR2 FNYEAQ. The CDR3 sequence is CASSPAGGSYEQYF. DNA for the CDR3: TGTGCCAGCAGCCCAGCGGGAGGGTCTTACGAGCAGTACTTC. The full variable domain, completed using reference TRBV7-6 and TRBJ2-7, is GAGVSQSPRYKVTKRGQDVALRCDPISGHVSLYWYRQALGQGPEFLTYFNYEAQQDKSGLPNDRFSAERPEGSISTLTIQRTEQRDSAMYRCASSPAGGSYEQYFGPGTRLTVT.

The chain is built from TRBV19 and TRBJ2-1; 10 bases agree with TRBD2. With 5 bases clipped from V and 6 bases from J, the junction kept 10 bases outside the gene matches. The CDR3 totals 16 residues. Germline V gives CDR1 LNHDA, CDR2 SQIVND (reference sequence). The DNA for the CDR3 is TGTGCCAGTAGTGCACCCGGGACTAGCGTTGGCAATGAGCAGTTCTTC. Translating it yields CASSAPGTSVGNEQFF.

This sequence joins TRBV12-3 or TRBV12-4 and TRBJ1-1; D ambiguous. The CDR3 is made up of 12 amino acids. V was shortened by 6 bases and J by 5 bases, with 10 bases between the two germline ends. CDR3 in DNA: TGTGCCAGCAGGCGGGCTGGTACTGAAGCTTTCTTT. This translates into CASRRAGTEAFF.

The gene calls are TRBV10-3 and TRBJ2-7; the match to TRBD1 covers 7 bases. CDR3 length equals 14 residues. Per germline, CDR1 ENHRY and CDR2 SYGVKD. V gave up 4 bases and J gave up 2 bases; unmatched junction bases: 5. The CDR3 is CAISVTQGAYEQYF. The DNA of the CDR3 is TGTGCCATCAGTGTGACCCAGGGGGCCTACGAGCAGTACTTC.

This clonotype was counted only a few times. The V gene is TRBV6-5, the J gene TRBJ2-7; D possibly corresponds to TRBD2 (7 bases). Per germline, CDR1 MNHEY and CDR2 SVGAGI. This CDR3 has 14 amino acids. V lost 4 bases to trimming and J lost 4 bases, with 14 bases between them. The CDR3 nucleotides read TGTGCCAGCAGTTGGGGGGAGGGGGATTACGAGCAGTACTTC. Protein: CASSWGEGDYEQYF.